This T cell receptor beta chain appears in the sequencing data of a study of T cells after posttransplantation cyclophosphamide (dated by TCRdb to 2016 to 2017). Describing the broader study: Using TRB sequencing, the study followed how the T cell repertoire rebuilt after myeloablative bone marrow transplantation with posttransplantation cyclophosphamide given as GVHD prophylaxis. TRB sequencing was also done on up to about 3 additional blood samples from 2 to 5.2 years after transplant in 3 patients, and on pretransplant blood from 4 patients. Public TRB sequences were searched against a database of over 3,000 sequences associated with responses to pathogens, tumor antigens, self-antigens and alloantigens. Samples from approximately 37 PTCy-treated patients, along with samples from some 15 of their related bone marrow donors, underwent antigen receptor sequencing. Blood from every one of the roughly 30 PTCy patients who had 1-year posttransplant specimens underwent TRB sequencing. Because TRA and TRB clonality were tightly correlated in several samples, subsequent TCR analyses were focused on TRB only. The paper as a whole reports these results and caveats: The TRB repertoires of T cells infiltrating skin or the GI tract showed only limited overlap with the TRB repertoires found in blood. Across approximately 45 patients, TRB clonality was highly associated with recipient CMV seropositivity and CMV reactivation, and PTCy diversity was similar to diversity in CNI/methotrexate controls. Donor-recipient similarity was low at 1-2 months but increased during the first year, and donor CD8+ memory clones often dominated later blood repertoires.

Naive T cells were defined as viable CD3+CD4+ or CD3+CD8+ cells that were CCR7+CD45RA+CD45RO-CD95-CD27+CD28+. Peripheral blood samples were provided by related bone marrow donors on the day of marrow donation. Mononuclear cells from peripheral blood and bone marrow were separated by Ficoll-Hypaque density centrifugation and then cryopreserved. CD4+ and CD8+ T cells, including naive and memory subsets, were sorted by FACS on a FACSAria II. TRB sequencing was run on genomic DNA with either the immunoSEQ assay at survey resolution or the hsTCRB kit. Concerning the study's data processing: The immunoSEQ software was used for initial read processing, and the LymphoSeq R package was used for repertoire analyses. Clonality was computed as 1 minus normalized Shannon entropy, and a Gini coefficient was also calculated for each TRB dataset. Phenotypes of unsorted samples were inferred by mapping TRB sequences from sorted subsets of the recipient or donor onto the same recipient's unsorted samples. TCRdb retrieved this table from immuneACCESS and kept in-frame rearrangements only. Not all clones are present; in checked studies, unresolved V genes account for under half, and no reason is known for the remainder. The V and J calls and clone size come from that table; D and trimming were worked out from the DNA. Here the sample has approximately 30,000 clones; around 90% occur a single time. The ten biggest clones cover 0.24% of the sample.

Turning to this clone: Which antigen it targets is not known. One base away there is no much larger clone; base qualities are not given. The sample contains more than one DNA sequence encoding this CDR3.

Its CDR3 holds 14 amino acids, cysteine through phenylalanine. CDR3 DNA is the only sequence kept; it has 42 bases, read in frame from the first base. CDR1 and CDR2, looked up from the germline V gene (reference sequence), are MNHNY and SVGAGI. Compared with germline, V lacks 8 bases and J lacks 7 bases; bases without a gene match: 8. In this chain, TRBV6-6 is recombined with TRBJ1-6, and 7 bases in between align with TRBD1. This receptor was identified in a woman aged 55-75 years in good health, CMV-negative, and a related stem cell transplant donor. The source material was naive CD4+ T cells sorted from PBMCs. The nucleotides are TGTGCCAGCCTCCCGGGACAGAAAAATTCACCCCTCCACTTT. The resulting protein is CASLPGQKNSPLHF.